This T cell receptor beta chain is drawn from a study of shared clonotypes between healthy human individuals. CDR1 and CDR2 from the germline V gene are SGDLS and YYNGEE. Trimming at V came to 6 bases and at J to 0 bases, leaving 5 bases not matched to a gene. This CDR3 contains 15 residues. Generated by immunoSEQ multiplex PCR, the TCRdb table keeps only in-frame clones and is missing some. The repertoire holds 2.5 million or so clones, with approximately 90% as singletons. Study results and caveats: Among donors, the sharing of clonotypes was expected to be influenced by sequencing depth.

Concerning this clone itself: Antigen specificity is unknown.

The clonotype was recovered from a man aged 18 to 35 in good health. The chain recombines TRBV9 with TRBJ2-2; 7 bases match TRBD1. Sequenced input: naive CD4+ T cells sorted from blood. Documented subset: CD45RA+ positively selected. CDR3 protein: CASNPGQSNTGELFF. The CDR3, as DNA: TGTGCCAGCAACCCGGGACAGTCGAACACCGGGGAGCTGTTTTTT. Together with reference TRBV9 and TRBJ2-2, the CDR3 gives the full variable domain: DSGVTQTPKHLITATGQRVTLRCSPRSGDLSVYWYQQSLDQGLQFLIQYYNGEERAKGNILERFSAQQFPDLHSELNLSSLELGDSALYFCASNPGQSNTGELFFGEGSRLTVL.